The rows below give T cell receptor beta chains drawn from one sample of a study of PD-1 and CTLA-4 blockade in melanoma. Repertoires were generated with immunoSEQ multiplex PCR, while TCRdb's copy carries only in-frame clones and drops some. This sample yields 10,000 or so clones, of which roughly four fifths are seen a single time; under 35% belongs to the top ten. This specimen consisted of CD8+ T cells from peripheral blood, obtained from a patient given anti-PD-1 treatment. The source is a human donor with melanoma. The conserved cysteine and the conserved F or W are not part of the CDR3 here. D genes are given only for firm matches.

>TRBJ2-1|.|TRBV5-1
ASSFPGEQF
>TRBJ2-7|.|TRBV6-5
ASWEREPGEQY
>TRBJ2-2|.|TRBV9
ASSASSGTRNTGELF
>TRBJ2-3|TRBD1|TRBV2
ASRETGYDTDTQY
>TRBJ2-7|.|TRBV7-9
ASSLWDYEQY
>TRBJ2-7|.|TRBV6-5
ASSSPSGAGEQY
>TRBJ2-3|.|TRBV6-5
ASSYSEQGWDTQY
>TRBJ2-3|.|TRBV21-1
ASSKEALAKSSTDTQY
>TRBJ1-4|.|TRBV9
ASSGRREQGGDEKLF
>TRBJ1-1|.|TRBV19
ASRVSESFTEAF
>TRBJ2-1|TRBD2|TRBV7-9
ASGLGAGGDNEQF
>TRBJ2-6|.|TRBV7-9
ASSLGVTTVLT
>TRBJ2-3|TRBD2|TRBV7-2
ASSVLAGLTDTQY
>TRBJ2-3|TRBD2|TRBV27
ASSLYSGGGSTDTQY
>TRBJ2-7|TRBD1|TRBV9
ASSGDRAYEQY
>TRBJ2-5|.|TRBV10-2
ASSESKETQY
>TRBJ2-7|TRBD1|TRBV7-6
ASSPAPWQGASYEQY
>TRBJ2-7|TRBD1|TRBV9
ASSVTDRAYEQY
>TRBJ1-1|.|TRBV11-3
ASSSGSANTEAF
>TRBJ1-2|.|TRBV7-9
ASSSTAYGYT
>TRBJ1-2|.|TRBV30
AWTPADGYT
>TRBJ2-2|.|TRBV11-2
ASSLSLPNTGELF
>TRBJ2-5|TRBD2|TRBV7-8
ASSVTSGSYRETQY
>TRBJ2-7|.|TRBV12-3/TRBV12-4
ASSQPRTYEQY
>TRBJ2-1|TRBD2|TRBV5-4
ASSLAQTSGGSSYNEQF
>TRBJ2-7|.|TRBV7-9
ASSATGSGAEQY
>TRBJ1-5|TRBD1|TRBV27
ASSPGQAGNQPQH
>TRBJ1-4|TRBD1|TRBV15
ATSRRGQTPEKLF
>TRBJ2-7|TRBD1|TRBV13
ASSPGQGAYEQY
>TRBJ2-1|.|TRBV7-9
ASSSGLHYNEQF
>TRBJ1-1|.|TRBV6-5
ASSYSGGPTEAF
>TRBJ1-1|.|TRBV7-9
ASSPTLGEFSEAF
>TRBJ2-1|.|TRBV6-2/TRBV6-3
ASSLNHEQF
>TRBJ2-7|.|TRBV19
ASRKGGEQY
>TRBJ2-7|.|TRBV7-9
ASSLAGGYEQY
>TRBJ2-1|.|TRBV11-2
ASSLNNEQF
>TRBJ2-4|TRBD2|TRBV10-1
ASSERGDIQY
>TRBJ1-2|.|TRBV9
ASSPVGSNYGYT
>TRBJ2-5|.|TRBV13
ASSRGPQETQY
>TRBJ2-3|TRBD1|TRBV9
ASSPGTDFTDTQY
>TRBJ2-1|.|TRBV9
ASTPRSFSYNEQF
>TRBJ2-1|.|TRBV11-3
ASSGGLFNLLEQF
>TRBJ1-5|.|TRBV28
ASSFRGTGVNQPQH
>TRBJ2-7|.|TRBV27
ASSNHLPYEQY
>TRBJ2-1|.|TRBV7-9
ASSFQMGEQF
>TRBJ1-1|.|TRBV29-1
SVADGNTEAF
>TRBJ1-2|.|TRBV6-1
ASSEWEGIAGYT
>TRBJ2-7|TRBD2|TRBV13
ASSPQREGLYEQY
>TRBJ2-3|TRBD2|TRBV7-9
ASSSLAGMTDTQY
>TRBJ2-1|.|TRBV19
ASSIGSGPSNEQF
>TRBJ2-3|TRBD2|TRBV9
ASSPAGAGGTDTQY
>TRBJ1-2|.|TRBV27
ASSLNKGGYGYT
>TRBJ2-1|TRBD2|TRBV13
ASSLRGLAVTYNEQF
>TRBJ1-2|.|TRBV2
ASRLTVNYGYT
>TRBJ2-1|.|TRBV27
ASSLAEYNEQF
>TRBJ1-6|TRBD1|TRBV5-6
ASSSDRGMNSPLH
>TRBJ2-7|TRBD1|TRBV11-3
ASSLDRSDRSSYEQY
>TRBJ1-4|TRBD1|TRBV13
ASSYSGQTNEKLF